Below, 26 T cell receptor beta chains from the same sample are listed, as sequenced in a study of blood T cell repertoires in COVID-19. TCRdb keeps only in-frame clones here, not all; method: immunoSEQ multiplex PCR. The top ten hold 15% to 19% of the sample, which has about 250,000 clones, around 86% seen once. The sequencing sample was made of PBMCs or T cells enriched from blood (not recorded which). All receptors come from a man aged 18 to 29 who had recovered from COVID-19.

The chain couples TRBV19 to TRBJ1-6; 7 bases match TRBD1. The ends lost 7 bases at V and 6 bases at J; junction bases unmatched: 6. The CDR3 contains 14 residues. Germline V CDR1 and CDR2: LNHDA, SQIVND (reference sequence). CDR3 protein: CASKTGAGNSPLHF. DNA of the CDR3: TGTGCCAGTAAAACAGGGGCGGGTAATTCACCCCTCCACTTT.

This chain joins TRBV30 and TRBJ2-3; 12 nucleotides align to TRBD2. J lost 3 bases, V lost 2 bases, and 3 bases had no gene match. The CDR3 runs to 15 residues. Germline V lookup: CDR1 GTSNPN, CDR2 SVGIG (reference sequence). CDR3 sequence reads: CAWSHGTSGTDTQYF. CDR3 bases: TGTGCCTGGAGTCACGGGACTAGCGGGACAGATACGCAGTATTTT.

The gene calls are TRBV11-2 and TRBJ2-5; 11 nucleotides match TRBD2. J lost 2 bases, V lost 6 bases, and 8 bases had no gene match. Germline V lookup: CDR1 SGHAT, CDR2 FQNNGV. This CDR3 comprises 16 residues. The CDR3 sequence: CASSRRLAGKQETQYF. The CDR3, as DNA: TGTGCCAGCAGTCGAAGACTAGCGGGGAAGCAAGAGACCCAGTACTTC.

The V and J genes are TRBV9 and TRBJ2-3; D gene uncertain. Germline lookup yields CDR1 SGDLS and CDR2 YYNGEE. Trimming stripped 3 bases from V and 3 bases from J, with 11 bases between. This CDR3 is 14 amino acids long. The CDR3 sequence is CASSEAGGTDTQYF. The CDR3 DNA sequence: TGTGCCAGCAGCGAGGCCGGCGGTACAGATACGCAGTATTTT. Together with reference TRBV9 and TRBJ2-3, the CDR3 gives the full variable domain: DSGVTQTPKHLITATGQRVTLRCSPRSGDLSVYWYQQSLDQGLQFLIQYYNGEERAKGNILERFSAQQFPDLHSELNLSSLELGDSALYFCASSEAGGTDTQYFGPGTRLTVL.

The chain carries TRBV6-5 and TRBJ2-7, with TRBD1 identical over 8 bases. Per germline, CDR1 MNHEY and CDR2 SVGAGI. Trimming cost V 6 bases and J 1 base; bases outside gene matches: 8. CDR3 length: 15 amino acids. DNA for the CDR3: TGTGCCAGCAGCACCGGGACAGGAAAGTCCTACGAGCAGTACTTC. As protein: CASSTGTGKSYEQYF.

The chain uses TRBV18 and TRBJ2-3; 8 bases fit TRBD2. CDR3 length equals 17 residues. The J segment lost 3 bases and the V segment lost 0 bases, leaving 8 bases of the junction unmatched. Looked up from germline, CDR1 is KGHSH and CDR2 is LQKENI. The DNA of the CDR3 is TGTGCCAGCTCACCACCTCGGAGCGGGAGAGCTACAGATACGCAGTATTTT. Translation gives CASSPPRSGRATDTQYF.

This chain's CDR3 is CASTLIAGGITDTQYF. In DNA form, the CDR3 reads TGTGCCAGCACCCTCATAGCGGGAGGAATCACAGATACGCAGTATTTT. The chain carries TRBV28 and TRBJ2-3; 10 positions agree with TRBD2. Germline V gene lookup returns CDR1 MDHEN and CDR2 SYDVKM. Germline trimming cut 7 bases from V and 2 bases from J; bases unmatched to any gene: 9. This CDR3 comprises 16 residues.

The CDR3 spells CASSNSGQGREKLFF. CDR3 nucleotides: TGTGCCAGCAGTAATAGTGGACAGGGTCGGGAAAAACTGTTTTTT. J is TRBJ1-4 and V is TRBV2; 8 bases line up with TRBD1. Trimming removed 5 bases from V and 8 bases from J; junction bases left unmatched: 10. In germline, CDR1 is SNHLY, CDR2 FYNNEI. The CDR3 totals 15 residues.

The V gene is TRBV5-1, the J gene TRBJ2-7; D possibly corresponds to TRBD1 (6 bases). Germline-derived CDR1 and CDR2 are SGHRS and YFSETQ. The CDR3 runs 14 residues. V lost 2 bases and J 2 bases, leaving 11 bases between the germline ends. DNA of the CDR3: TGCGCCAGCAGCTTTGCAGGGGCCCCCTACGAGCAGTACTTC. It codes for CASSFAGAPYEQYF.

This sequence joins TRBV28 and TRBJ2-7; D may be TRBD1 (8 bases). V shed 6 bases and J shed 4 bases, with 22 bases lying between them. In germline, CDR1 is MDHEN, CDR2 SYDVKM. The CDR3 runs to 16 residues. CDR3 sequence reads: CASSPGGGQVQYEQYF. For the CDR3, the DNA is TGTGCCAGCAGCCCCGGCGGGGGACAGGTTCAATACGAGCAGTACTTC.

The gene calls are TRBV19 and TRBJ2-2, with D possibly being TRBD1 (6 bases). The CDR3 consists of 15 residues. Germline V gene data show CDR1 as LNHDA and CDR2 as SQIVND (reference sequence). With 3 bases removed from V and 0 bases from J, the gap between germline ends came to 8 bases. The CDR3 nucleotides are TGTGCCAGTAGTATGACAGGAGCGAACACCGGGGAGCTGTTTTTT. This translates into CASSMTGANTGELFF.

The chain uses TRBV7-9 and TRBJ2-2; 7 bases are a match to TRBD2. CDR3 length: 17 amino acids. The V segment lost 1 base and the J segment 4 bases; nucleotides outside the gene matches: 9. Germline V lookup: CDR1 SEHNR, CDR2 FQNEAQ (reference sequence). The CDR3 DNA reads as TGTGCCAGCAGCTTAGGGGCGCGGACTAGGGGCACCGGGGAGCTGTTTTTT. Its protein is CASSLGARTRGTGELFF.

The chain recombines TRBV25-1 with TRBJ2-3, with D maybe TRBD1 (6 bases). The germline CDR1 and CDR2 sequences are MGHDK and SYGVNS. V lost 0 bases to trimming and J lost 2 bases, with 9 bases between them. CDR3 size: 15 residues. CDR3 in DNA: TGTGCCAGCAGTGAATATCAGGGACACACAGATACGCAGTATTTT. It codes for CASSEYQGHTDTQYF.

The J gene is TRBJ2-1, the V gene TRBV3-1 (or the pseudogene TRBV3-2), with 15 nucleotides matching TRBD2. Trimming at V came to 5 bases and at J to 6 bases, leaving 2 bases not matched to a gene. In germline, CDR1 is LGHDT, CDR2 YNNKEL (reference sequence). This CDR3 comprises 15 residues. The CDR3 region has the DNA TGTGCCAGCAGCGCGGGACTAGCGGGGGGCAATGAGCAGTTCTTC. It is translated as CASSAGLAGGNEQFF.

The chain links TRBV19 to TRBJ1-2; 7 bases agree with TRBD1. The V gene end was trimmed by 6 bases and the J gene end by 5 bases; junction bases not matched to a gene: 12. Germline V gene lookup returns CDR1 LNHDA and CDR2 SQIVND (reference sequence). This CDR3 is 15 amino acids long. The CDR3 loop reads CASRPDRAKGYGYTF. In nucleotides, the CDR3 is TGTGCCAGTAGGCCCGACAGGGCGAAAGGGTATGGCTACACCTTC. The whole variable domain, filled in from reference TRBV19 and TRBJ1-2, reads DGGITQSPKYLFRKEGQNVTLSCEQNLNHDAMYWYRQDPGQGLRLIYYSQIVNDFQKGDIAEGYSVSREKKESFPLTVTSAQKNPTAFYLCASRPDRAKGYGYTFGSGTRLTVV.

The chain uses TRBV10-1 and TRBJ2-6; weak D call: TRBD1 (6 bases). Trimming stripped 5 bases from V and 1 base from J, with 12 bases between. The CDR3 contains 16 residues. CDR1 is WNHNN and CDR2 is SYGVQD in the germline V gene (reference sequence). The CDR3 region has the DNA TGCGCCAGCAGTTCGGGACACCTTTCTGGGGCCAACGTCCTGACTTTC. Encoded protein: CASSSGHLSGANVLTF.

The genes are TRBV5-1 and TRBJ2-1; 7 bases are a match to TRBD1. The CDR3 consists of 15 residues. The trim removed 5 bases at V and 5 bases at J, leaving 10 bases unmatched. Germline values: CDR1 SGHRS, CDR2 YFSETQ. CDR3 residues: CASSLQGFPDNEQFF. The CDR3 DNA is TGCGCCAGCAGTTTACAGGGGTTCCCCGACAATGAGCAGTTCTTC.

J is TRBJ2-2 and V is TRBV7-3; 10 bases match TRBD1. The germline gives CDR1 SGHTA, CDR2 FQGTGA. The trim removed 10 bases at V and 4 bases at J, leaving 6 bases unmatched. The CDR3 contains 14 residues. CDR3 in DNA: TGTGCCACCGGGACAGGGGTCATCACCGGGGAGCTGTTTTTT. It yields the protein CATGTGVITGELFF.

In regard to this clone: Other nucleotide sequences in the sample specify the same CDR3. This chain uses TRBV30 with TRBJ1-3, with D unclear. Trimming left V 0 bases short and J 2 bases short, with 8 bases between. The CDR3 totals 14 residues. From germline, CDR1 is GTSNPN and CDR2 SVGIG (reference sequence). In nucleotides, the CDR3 is TGTGCCTGGAGTGTACAAGTACCTGGAAACACCATATATTTT. Its protein product is CAWSVQVPGNTIYF.

V gene TRBV9 combines with J gene TRBJ2-1, with D maybe TRBD2 (6 bases). V dropped 3 bases and J dropped 10 bases, with 14 bases sitting between them. The germline gives CDR1 SGDLS, CDR2 YYNGEE. This CDR3 region has 13 residues. The CDR3 DNA reads TGTGCCAGCAGCGCCCAGGGAGGTCGAGAGCAGTTCTTC. Translation: CASSAQGGREQFF.

The chain joins TRBV7-9 to TRBJ1-4, with 12 bases aligning to TRBD1. CDR3 length: 16 amino acids. Germline V lookup: CDR1 SEHNR, CDR2 FQNEAQ (reference sequence). The V and J ends lost 8 bases and 6 bases, in that order; junction bases with no gene match: 10. DNA of the CDR3: TGTGCCAGCGTCTCCGGGACAGGGGGCTTCTATGAAAAACTGTTTTTT. This codes for CASVSGTGGFYEKLFF.

The chain recombines TRBV14 with TRBJ2-5; D is possibly TRBD1 (6 bases). Germline CDR1 SGHDN, CDR2 FVKESK. Deletions cut 2 bases from V and 5 bases from J, with 15 bases between. The CDR3 sequence is 15 residues long. The CDR3 DNA sequence: TGTGCCAGCAGCCAATGGGGCCCCAGGGGCGAGACCCAGTACTTC. As protein: CASSQWGPRGETQYF.

This chain connects TRBV18 to TRBJ1-5; 7 bases line up with TRBD1. This CDR3 has 15 residues. V gave up 4 bases and J gave up 5 bases; unmatched junction bases: 8. CDR1 KGHSH and CDR2 LQKENI come from the germline V gene. The CDR3 DNA follows: TGTGCCAGCTCACAGAGAGACAGGGAGTATCAGCCCCAGCATTTT. Amino acids: CASSQRDREYQPQHF. Full variable domain (rest looked up from reference TRBV18 and TRBJ1-5): NAGVMQNPRHLVRRRGQEARLRCSPMKGHSHVYWYRQLPEEGLKFMVYLQKENIIDESGMPKERFSAEFPKEGPSILRIQQVVRGDSAAYFCASSQRDREYQPQHFGDGTRLSIL.

This chain connects TRBV5-5 to TRBJ1-3, with a weak D call TRBD1 (5 bases). Trimming removed 1 base from V and 0 bases from J, with 8 bases in between. The germline gives CDR1 SGHKS, CDR2 YYEKEE (reference sequence). The CDR3 has 15 amino acids. CDR3 DNA: TGTGCCAGCAGCTTGATAGGGGCCTCTGGAAACACCATATATTTT. Protein sequence: CASSLIGASGNTIYF.

This clone was picked up one time. The chain employs TRBV18 and TRBJ1-4; 7 bases map to TRBD1. The V and J ends lost 6 bases and 5 bases, in that order; junction bases with no gene match: 6. Looked up from germline, CDR1 is KGHSH and CDR2 is LQKENI. The CDR3 covers 14 residues. The CDR3 sequence: CASSTTGHNEKLFF. Here the CDR3 DNA reads TGTGCCAGCTCCACGACAGGGCACAATGAAAAACTGTTTTTT.

The chain joins TRBV10-2 to TRBJ2-2, with 7 nucleotides matching TRBD2. V was pared by 11 bases and J by 4 bases, with 10 bases of the junction left unmatched. Germline V gene lookup returns CDR1 WSHSY and CDR2 SAAADI. The CDR3 has 14 amino acids. CDR3 DNA sequence: TGCGCCTCCCGGGGGGAACCGACCACCGGGGAGCTGTTTTTT. Its translation: CASRGEPTTGELFF.